A selection of T cell receptor beta chains follows, all from one sample in a study of response to subunit inactivated influenza vaccine. TCRdb processed the RT-PCR reads anew with MiXCR; each CDR3 protein has one entry. The table lists 650,000 to 800,000 distinct CDR3 sequences, over 11% of them singletons. This material consisted of PBMCs from blood, taken around two weeks before vaccination. Receptors originate from a man aged 45-65 years who received an inactivated influenza vaccine. Each CDR3 is given with its conserved first and last residue. Each record gives: V gene, clone size, CDR3 length, CDR3 protein. Clone size is not always given. Where it is, it says once, few, many or a class for expanded clones.

V: TRBV7-2
size: few
length: 13
CDR3: CASSEVFRETQYF

V: TRBV29-1
size: -
length: 13
CDR3: CSVAETRKETQYF

V: TRBV12-3/TRBV12-4
size: few
length: 14
CDR3: CASSLESGADTQYF

V: TRBV29-1
size: many
length: 12
CDR3: CSVGVLNEKLFF

V: TRBV4-2
size: -
length: 14
CDR3: CASSQDPREGVAFF

V: TRBV4-1
size: -
length: 18
CDR3: CASSQPGWGQGSLNEQFF

V: TRBV2
size: few
length: 14
CDR3: CASTTSVGSGELFF

V: TRBV7-2
size: -
length: 15
CDR3: CASSVAGLPMDTQYF

V: TRBV29-1
size: many
length: 13
CDR3: CSVADGLNTEAFF

V: TRBV7-2
size: few
length: 16
CDR3: CASSPQGASWTDTQYF

V: TRBV20-1
size: many
length: 15
CDR3: CSAIEITDSYNEQFF

V: TRBV10-3
size: few
length: 14
CDR3: CAISDMGANEKLFF

V: TRBV20-1
size: -
length: 14
CDR3: CSARPQLANYGYTF

V: TRBV4-1
size: -
length: 15
CDR3: CASSQIRDSNQPQHF

V: TRBV20-1
size: few
length: 14
CDR3: CSARGQERPYEQYF

V: TRBV29-1
size: few
length: 13
CDR3: CSVGAQLTDTQYF

V: TRBV10-3
size: -
length: 10
CDR3: CACGRDEQFF

V: TRBV24-1
size: few
length: 14
CDR3: CATSDLANYNEQFF

V: TRBV27
size: -
length: 14
CDR3: CASSTAGFTYEQYF

V: TRBV4-3
size: few
length: 18
CDR3: CASSQERTSPLSTDTQYF

V: TRBV7-8
size: few
length: 14
CDR3: CASRSGRATGELFF

V: TRBV27
size: -
length: 14
CDR3: CASNQAGGRREQYF

V: TRBV7-9
size: -
length: 15
CDR3: CASSSNRGVGYGYTF

V: TRBV3-1
size: few
length: 15
CDR3: CASSQGRTSRGEQFF

V: TRBV6-2/TRBV6-3
size: -
length: 17
CDR3: CASSYSLAGSFTDTQYF

V: TRBV6-5
size: -
length: 17
CDR3: CASSYIRQATNTGELFF

V: TRBV5-6
size: few
length: 16
CDR3: CASSQPGTQTGNTIYF

V: TRBV5-1
size: few
length: 15
CDR3: CASSSRTEMNTEAFF